This entry lists 9 T cell receptor beta chains sequenced from one sample in a study of blood T cells in healthy people across ages (dated by TCRdb to the mid-2010s). Library construction relied on 5' RACE. Instrument on record: Illumina HiSeq 2500. The second PCR ran for roughly 7 to 11 cycles and used a J-beta primer mix along with a sample-barcoded 5' primer. The raw public reads went through TCRdb reprocessing: fastp at Q25, MiXCR clone calling, in-frame beta chains kept. Duplicate CDR3 protein sequences are folded into a single record with the most common DNA and genes. A total of around 1,000,000 distinct CDR3 sequences appear in this sample, under 30% of them only once. Approximately 0.75% of the sample is in the top ten clones. This sample also belongs to another study, concerning T cells of mothers and their children.

Sequencing used blood. The receptors stem from a girl aged 2-10 years in good health.

This clonotype was seen a few times. The chain joins TRBV12-3 or TRBV12-4 to TRBJ2-2, with D maybe TRBD1 (5 bases). V was clipped by 6 bases and J by 7 bases, with 9 bases between them. The CDR3 extends over 12 amino acids. The CDR3 coding sequence is TGTGCCAGCAGCTCCGACAGCGGGGAGCTGTTTTTT. This gives the protein CASSSDSGELFF.

This clonotype was picked up a small number of times. The V gene is TRBV7-9, the J gene TRBJ2-5; a weak D match, TRBD2 (5 bases). Germline V gene lookup returns CDR1 SEHNR and CDR2 FQNEAQ (reference sequence). CDR3 length: 13 residues. The V end lost 8 bases, the J end lost 4 bases, and 14 bases lay between the germline ends. The CDR3 is CASLPGGRETQYF. Here the CDR3 DNA reads TGTGCCAGCCTCCCCGGAGGTCGAGAGACCCAGTACTTC. Filled out from reference TRBV7-9 and TRBJ2-5, the complete variable domain reads DTGVSQNPRHKITKRGQNVTFRCDPISEHNRLYWYRQTLGQGPEFLTYFQNEAQLEKSRLLSDRFSAERPKGSFSTLEIQRTEQGDSAMYLCASLPGGRETQYFGPGTRLLVL.

This clonotype was picked up a small number of times. The chain joins TRBV7-2 to TRBJ2-1; TRBD2 might be the D (6 bases). The better agreement between TRBJ2-5 and the DNA end casts doubt on the J call. CDR3 length equals 15 residues. Germline V gives CDR1 SGHTA, CDR2 FQGNSA. The CDR3 sequence is CASSLGGLLGETQYF. As DNA, the CDR3 is TGTGCCAGCAGCTTGGGGGGACTTTTAGGGGAGACCCAGTACTTC.

This clonotype has just a few counts. The CDR3 DNA follows: TGTGCCATCAGTGAGTCTTGGGCAGGGCCCGGCCAGCCCCAGCATTTT. This translates into CAISESWAGPGQPQHF. The gene calls are TRBV10-3 and TRBJ1-5; D is perhaps TRBD1 (5 bases). The CDR3 consists of 16 residues. V was pared by 0 bases and J by 7 bases, with 16 bases between. Germline CDR1 reads ENHRY; CDR2 reads SYGVKD.

This clonotype was observed a few times. The chain carries TRBV7-9 and TRBJ2-5; D might be TRBD2 (5 bases). The J call is in doubt because the DNA end fits TRBJ2-1 better. The CDR3 length is 15 residues. Germline CDR1 is SEHNR and CDR2 is FQNEAQ (reference sequence). The CDR3 loop reads CASRPPSKPEGEQFF. CDR3 DNA sequence: TGTGCCAGCAGGCCCCCCAGTAAACCTGAGGGAGAGCAGTTCTTC.

This chain uses TRBV13 with TRBJ1-2; D unresolved. V dropped 5 bases and J dropped 6 bases, with 7 bases sitting between them. The CDR3 has 11 residues. Germline CDR1 reads PRHDT; CDR2 reads FYEKMQ (reference sequence). This CDR3 reads CASSIQDGYTF. DNA for the CDR3: TGTGCCAGCAGCATCCAGGATGGCTACACCTTC. The whole variable domain, filled in from reference TRBV13 and TRBJ1-2, reads AAGVIQSPRHLIKEKRETATLKCYPIPRHDTVYWYQQGPGQDPQFLISFYEKMQSDKGSIPDRFSAQQFSDYHSELNMSSLELGDSALYFCASSIQDGYTFGSGTRLTVV.

This chain joins TRBV5-1 and TRBJ1-1, with a tentative D call TRBD1 (6 bases). The ends were cut back, 3 bases at V and 2 bases at J, with 11 bases in the middle. The CDR3 totals 14 residues. Germline CDR1 is SGHRS and CDR2 is YFSETQ. CDR3 nucleotides: TGCGCCAGCAGCTCACCGGACAGTAACACTGAAGCTTTCTTT. Its translation: CASSSPDSNTEAFF.

This clonotype was seen a few times. The chain carries TRBV7-9 and TRBJ1-2; unclear D gene. The CDR3 runs 12 residues. The ends were cut back, 6 bases at V and 4 bases at J, with 9 bases in the middle. The germline V gene encodes CDR1 SEHNR and CDR2 FQNEAQ (reference sequence). CDR3 region: CASRNDFYGYTF. The CDR3 DNA is TGTGCCAGCAGGAACGATTTCTATGGCTACACCTTC.

CDR3 in DNA: TGCGCCAGCAGCGAAGGGTTGAGCTCTGGAAACACCATATATTTT. It specifies CASSEGLSSGNTIYF. V and J are TRBV5-1 and TRBJ1-3; D remains ambiguous. Germline CDR1 SGHRS, CDR2 YFSETQ. This CDR3 spans 15 amino acids. Between the trimmed V and J ends, which lost 4 bases and 0 bases, there was a span of 11 bases.